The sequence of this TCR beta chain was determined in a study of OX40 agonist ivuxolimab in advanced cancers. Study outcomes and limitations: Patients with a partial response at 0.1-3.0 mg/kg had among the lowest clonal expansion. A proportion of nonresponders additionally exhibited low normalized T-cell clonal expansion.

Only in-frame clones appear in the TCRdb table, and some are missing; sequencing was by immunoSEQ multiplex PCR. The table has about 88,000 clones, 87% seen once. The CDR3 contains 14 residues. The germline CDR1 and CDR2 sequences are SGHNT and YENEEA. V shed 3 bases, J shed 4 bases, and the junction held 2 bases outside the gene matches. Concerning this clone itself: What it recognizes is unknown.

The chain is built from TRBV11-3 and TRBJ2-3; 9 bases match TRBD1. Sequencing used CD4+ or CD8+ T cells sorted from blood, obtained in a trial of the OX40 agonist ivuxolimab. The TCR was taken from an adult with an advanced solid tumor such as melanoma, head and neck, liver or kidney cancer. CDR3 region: CASSFRTGADTQYF. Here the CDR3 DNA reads TGTGCCAGCAGCTTCCGGACAGGGGCAGATACGCAGTATTTT.